This TCR beta chain came from a study of cytomegalovirus exposure and HLA in healthy donors. General observations from the study: There were fewer than 200 TCR beta chains listed as cytomegalovirus-associated.

While unrecorded immune exposures were likely, the donors were nominally healthy when sampled. Of note for this clone: What it recognizes is unknown.

Germline CDR1 is SQVTM and CDR2 is ANQGSEA. V dropped 7 bases and J dropped 4 bases, with 16 bases sitting between them. The CDR3 runs to 13 residues. Researchers ran the PCR with 60 Vbeta and 13 Jbeta primers. Profiling relied on immunoSEQ multiplex PCR, and the TCRdb table lists in-frame clones only, not all of them. This sample's table reports just over 150,000 clones. The material sequenced was PBMCs. The chain joins TRBV29-1 to TRBJ1-1; the D gene is possibly TRBD1 (6 bases). The TCR was taken from a woman aged 55-69 years in good health and CMV-seronegative. The CDR3 nucleotides read TGCAGCGCCACACAGGGTATTAGCACTGAAGCTTTCTTT. This gives the protein CSATQGISTEAFF.